This T cell receptor beta chain was obtained from a study of T cells in Graves' hyperthyroidism and ophthalmopathy. Patients aged 18 to 65 with hyperthyroidism were newly diagnosed, with duration under 2 months. Each diagnosis was grounded in clinical symptoms, serum thyroxine and TRAb, thyroid ultrasound, and orbital computed tomography. It was 8 to 10 ml of fresh peripheral blood that supplied the PBMCs. Germline V gene sequence: CDR1 MNHEY, CDR2 SVGEGT. CDR3 size: 15 residues. The V segment lost 2 bases and the J segment 7 bases; nucleotides outside the gene matches: 6. The investigators amplified TCR beta CDR3 regions from RNA transcripts. The study used the HTBI primer set for a first-round RT-PCR of the TCR CDR3. TCRdb independently ran MiXCR on the multiplex PCR reads; one entry per CDR3 protein. The sample contains some 560,000 distinct CDR3 sequences, roughly 15% of which appear only once.

Sequences were obtained from blood. The gene calls are TRBV6-2 or TRBV6-3 and TRBJ1-5; 9 bases map to TRBD1. This receptor was taken from a woman aged 40 to 55 with Graves' hyperthyroidism. CDR3 region: CASSYTRDRVQPQHF. The CDR3 DNA follows: TGTGCCAGCAGTTACACCCGGGACAGGGTCCAGCCCCAGCATTTT.